This T cell receptor beta chain was found in a study of a mutant IDH1 vaccine in newly diagnosed glioma. Whole-study context: Radiotherapy alone preceded vaccination by 4-6 weeks; alternatively, vaccination started with temozolomide cycles. Treatment recipients were around 62% male and around 40% female, and their mean age was around 40 years. Earlier therapy was either radiotherapy, temozolomide, or both, and most got both.

About this clone itself: Antigen: not known.

Germline V gene sequence: CDR1 MGHRA, CDR2 YSYEKL. The CDR3 runs 18 residues. V was pared by 4 bases and J by 0 bases, with 11 bases of the junction left unmatched. Time point given: week 11, during vaccination. Vaccinated patients received 300 ug of mutant IDH1 20-mer peptide per dose, with topical imiquimod. This table comes from immunoSEQ multiplex PCR, and its TCRdb copy is limited to in-frame clones, with some not included. This sample yields about 40,000 clones, of which about four fifths are seen a single time; about 2.2% belongs to the top ten. The material was PBMCs, obtained from a glioma patient whose treatment included an IDH1 peptide vaccine. The V and J genes are TRBV4-1 and TRBJ2-1, with TRBD1 matching over 8 bases. This clonotype was obtained from a man between 35 and 55 years old with glioma. CDR3 residues: CASSPGPGQEFSYNEQFF. The CDR3 bases are TGCGCCAGCAGCCCAGGACCGGGACAGGAATTCTCCTACAATGAGCAGTTCTTC.